Listed below are T cell receptor beta chains from one sample, sequenced in a study of blood T cell repertoires in COVID-19. The repertoire was sequenced with immunoSEQ multiplex PCR; TCRdb's copy has only in-frame clones and lacks some. Among approximately 290,000 clones listed, roughly 87% were seen once. Sequencing was performed on peripheral blood. Source of these receptors: a man younger than 30 with active or convalescent COVID-19. The CDR3 runs from the conserved cysteine through the conserved F or W. Fields, in order: J gene, V gene, clone size, D gene, CDR3 DNA, CDR3 protein. D genes are given only for firm matches. A clone size is listed for some rows: how often the clone was seen (once, few, many), or a class if it is expanded.

j_gene: TRBJ2-3
v_gene: TRBV7-7
abundance: .
d_gene: TRBD2
CDR3nt: TGTGCCAGCAGGGCTAGCGGTGCAGATACGCAGTATTTT
CDR3aa: CASRASGADTQYF

j_gene: TRBJ1-3
v_gene: TRBV12-3/TRBV12-4
abundance: .
d_gene: .
CDR3nt: TGTGCCAGCAGGATCAAGGGGGTTTACACCATATATTTT
CDR3aa: CASRIKGVYTIYF

j_gene: TRBJ1-2
v_gene: TRBV5-1
abundance: .
d_gene: .
CDR3nt: TGCGCCAGCAGCTTGGAACTTAACTATGGCTACACCTTC
CDR3aa: CASSLELNYGYTF

j_gene: TRBJ1-5
v_gene: TRBV27
abundance: .
d_gene: TRBD1
CDR3nt: TGTGCCAGCAGTTTGCGACAGGGATACAATCAGCCCCAGCATTTT
CDR3aa: CASSLRQGYNQPQHF

j_gene: TRBJ2-7
v_gene: TRBV5-4
abundance: .
d_gene: .
CDR3nt: TGTGCCAGCAGCTTTGTGGGGGCCGAGGGCGAGCAGTACTTC
CDR3aa: CASSFVGAEGEQYF

j_gene: TRBJ1-1
v_gene: TRBV5-1
abundance: .
d_gene: TRBD1
CDR3nt: TGCGCCAGCAGCTTGGAGCAGGGGGCGCGGACTGAAGCTTTCTTT
CDR3aa: CASSLEQGARTEAFF

j_gene: TRBJ1-2
v_gene: TRBV5-5
abundance: .
d_gene: TRBD1
CDR3nt: TGTGCCAGCAGTCCGTGGACAGGGGGCTATGGCTACACCTTC
CDR3aa: CASSPWTGGYGYTF

j_gene: TRBJ2-1
v_gene: TRBV24-1
abundance: .
d_gene: .
CDR3nt: TGTGCCACCAGTGCCCAGGGGGGATACAATGAGCAGTTCTTC
CDR3aa: CATSAQGGYNEQFF

j_gene: TRBJ2-1
v_gene: TRBV9
abundance: few
d_gene: .
CDR3nt: TGTGCCAGCAGCCCCACAGAGTACAATGAGCAGTTCTTC
CDR3aa: CASSPTEYNEQFF

j_gene: TRBJ2-3
v_gene: TRBV20-1
abundance: .
d_gene: TRBD2
CDR3nt: TGCAGTGCTAGTCCCCTAGGGGAGGGCCGAGATACGCAGTATTTT
CDR3aa: CSASPLGEGRDTQYF

j_gene: TRBJ1-6
v_gene: TRBV19
abundance: .
d_gene: TRBD1
CDR3nt: TGTGCCAGTAGTATCCGGGACAGGGGTTCACCCCTCCACTTT
CDR3aa: CASSIRDRGSPLHF

j_gene: TRBJ2-3
v_gene: TRBV5-4
abundance: .
d_gene: TRBD2
CDR3nt: TGTGCCAGCAGCTTCAGACTAGCGGGGACCACAGATACGCAGTATTTT
CDR3aa: CASSFRLAGTTDTQYF

j_gene: TRBJ1-2
v_gene: TRBV7-9
abundance: .
d_gene: TRBD1
CDR3nt: TGTGCCAGCAGCAAACAGGGGTCCTCTCTCTATGGCTACACCTTC
CDR3aa: CASSKQGSSLYGYTF

j_gene: TRBJ1-5
v_gene: TRBV27
abundance: .
d_gene: TRBD1
CDR3nt: TGTGCCAGCAGTTTATCGTACAGGGGAGGTCAGCCCCAGCATTTT
CDR3aa: CASSLSYRGGQPQHF

j_gene: TRBJ2-1
v_gene: TRBV5-6
abundance: .
d_gene: TRBD2
CDR3nt: TGTGCCAGCAGCATCGGACATTTACAGCCGGGACTAGCCTACAATGAGCAGTTCTTC
CDR3aa: CASSIGHLQPGLAYNEQFF

j_gene: TRBJ2-3
v_gene: TRBV14
abundance: .
d_gene: .
CDR3nt: TGTGCCAGCAGTCGGACAGTGACCGTCACAGATACGCAGTATTTT
CDR3aa: CASSRTVTVTDTQYF

j_gene: TRBJ2-7
v_gene: TRBV24-1
abundance: .
d_gene: .
CDR3nt: TGTGCCACCAGTGAAGCAGGGGACGAGCAGTACTTC
CDR3aa: CATSEAGDEQYF

j_gene: TRBJ2-3
v_gene: TRBV6-5
abundance: once
d_gene: .
CDR3nt: TGTGCCAGCAGTCCTCAGACACTTGGGACGCAGTATTTT
CDR3aa: CASSPQTLGTQYF

j_gene: TRBJ2-3
v_gene: TRBV2
abundance: .
d_gene: .
CDR3nt: TGTGCCAGCAGTGGGGCAGGGGCGGTAGATACGCAGTATTTT
CDR3aa: CASSGAGAVDTQYF

j_gene: TRBJ2-7
v_gene: TRBV2
abundance: .
d_gene: TRBD1
CDR3nt: TGTGCCAGCAGGGACAGGGGATACGAGCAGTACTTC
CDR3aa: CASRDRGYEQYF

j_gene: TRBJ1-3
v_gene: TRBV21-1
abundance: .
d_gene: .
CDR3nt: TGTGCCAGCAGCATAGCACGGGTAAGAAACACCATATATTTT
CDR3aa: CASSIARVRNTIYF

j_gene: TRBJ1-5
v_gene: TRBV27
abundance: .
d_gene: TRBD1
CDR3nt: TGTGCCACCGGGACAGGCGGAGGTCAGCCCCAGCATTTT
CDR3aa: CATGTGGGQPQHF

j_gene: TRBJ1-6
v_gene: TRBV28
abundance: once
d_gene: .
CDR3nt: TGTGCCATACTCCCAAGGAAGGCAGGCCACTCACCCCTCCACTTT
CDR3aa: CAILPRKAGHSPLHF

j_gene: TRBJ1-2
v_gene: TRBV19
abundance: .
d_gene: .
CDR3nt: TGTGCCAGTAGTACCATCCTCCTGCGAAACTATGGCTACACCTTC
CDR3aa: CASSTILLRNYGYTF

j_gene: TRBJ2-5
v_gene: TRBV6-1
abundance: .
d_gene: .
CDR3nt: TGTGCCAGCAGTGAAACCCTCGGGGAGACCCAGTACTTC
CDR3aa: CASSETLGETQYF

j_gene: TRBJ2-1
v_gene: TRBV3-1/TRBV3-2
abundance: .
d_gene: TRBD1
CDR3nt: TGTGCCAGCAGCCTTCAGACAGGGGGAAAGTTCTTC
CDR3aa: CASSLQTGGKFF

j_gene: TRBJ2-3
v_gene: TRBV18
abundance: .
d_gene: TRBD2
CDR3nt: TGTGCCAGCTCACCTACTAGCGGGAGGAGGGATACGCAGTATTTT
CDR3aa: CASSPTSGRRDTQYF

j_gene: TRBJ1-4
v_gene: TRBV13
abundance: .
d_gene: .
CDR3nt: TGTGCCAGCAGCTCAGGACAGCCGAATGAAAAACTGTTTTTT
CDR3aa: CASSSGQPNEKLFF